The 27 T cell receptor beta chains in this list originate from one sample, sequenced in a study of cytomegalovirus exposure and HLA in healthy donors. Assay: immunoSEQ multiplex PCR; the TCRdb copy retains only in-frame clones and omits some. The table lists approximately 270,000 clones, roughly 90% of them singletons. Material for sequencing was PBMCs. These receptor sequences come from a man in his late teens or twenties in good health and CMV-seropositive.

The V gene is TRBV6-1, the J gene TRBJ1-4; a possible D gene is TRBD1 (6 bases). Germline CDR1 and CDR2: MNHNS and SASEGT. The CDR3 runs to 15 residues. The V and J ends lost 3 bases and 8 bases respectively, with 16 bases between them. CDR3 in DNA: TGTGCCAGCAGTGAGACTCAGGGGAGGCAAGAAAAACTGTTTTTT. It is translated as CASSETQGRQEKLFF.

J is TRBJ2-7 and V is TRBV7-9; TRBD2 matches at 7 bases. CDR3 size: 15 residues. Germline V gives CDR1 SEHNR, CDR2 FQNEAQ (reference sequence). V shed 5 bases, J shed 6 bases, and the junction held 13 bases outside the gene matches. The DNA of the CDR3 is TGTGCCAGCAGCCCGCCTCGGACTAGTGCCTCCGAGCAGTACTTC. Protein sequence: CASSPPRTSASEQYF.

The chain recombines TRBV14 with TRBJ2-7, with no clear D. The CDR3 loop spans 13 amino acids. Looked up from germline, CDR1 is SGHDN and CDR2 is FVKESK. Trimming took off 2 bases at V and 1 base at J, with 6 bases between the two ends. The CDR3 region is CASSQPNSYEQYF. The CDR3 DNA reads TGTGCCAGCAGCCAACCCAATTCCTACGAGCAGTACTTC.

V gene TRBV5-5 combines with J gene TRBJ1-2; the D gene is possibly TRBD1 (6 bases). The CDR3 is made up of 16 amino acids. Per germline, CDR1 SGHKS and CDR2 YYEKEE (reference sequence). Trimming removed 0 bases at V and 4 bases at J, with 16 bases between. DNA for the CDR3: TGTGCCAGCAGCTTGGGGGTAGGGGGTGCCCGCTATGGCTACACCTTC. Translated, it gives CASSLGVGGARYGYTF.

V usage is TRBV5-1 and J usage is TRBJ1-1; D gene ambiguous. This CDR3 contains 14 residues. Germline values: CDR1 SGHRS, CDR2 YFSETQ. Trimming took off 4 bases at V and 4 bases at J, with 14 bases between the two ends. CDR3 residues: CASSTETSTTEAFF. CDR3 sequence (DNA): TGCGCCAGCAGCACAGAAACCTCTACCACTGAAGCTTTCTTT.

The chain employs TRBV28 and TRBJ2-3, with D perhaps matching TRBD1 (7 bases). V shed 6 bases and J shed 4 bases, with 14 bases lying between them. The CDR3 has 14 amino acids. Germline lookup yields CDR1 MDHEN and CDR2 SYDVKM. CDR3 DNA: TGTGCCAGCAGCCCAGGGGGGCTGGCAGATACGCAGTATTTT. This sequence encodes CASSPGGLADTQYF. Full variable domain (remainder filled in from reference TRBV28 and TRBJ2-3): DVKVTQSSRYLVKRTGEKVFLECVQDMDHENMFWYRQDPGLGLRLIYFSYDVKMKEKGDIPEGYSVSREKKERFSLILESASTNQTSMYLCASSPGGLADTQYFGPGTRLTVL.

This chain joins TRBV7-9 and TRBJ2-1; 8 nucleotides match TRBD1. The trim removed 6 bases at V and 4 bases at J, leaving 5 bases unmatched. The CDR3 extends over 14 amino acids. Germline CDR1 is SEHNR and CDR2 is FQNEAQ (reference sequence). DNA of the CDR3: TGTGCCAGCAGTCCAGGGGGCTCGTACAATGAGCAGTTCTTC. This encodes CASSPGGSYNEQFF.

V usage is TRBV9 and J usage is TRBJ2-5; 8 nucleotides match TRBD2. Per germline, CDR1 SGDLS and CDR2 YYNGEE. V was clipped by 1 base and J by 5 bases; unmatched bases: 7. The CDR3 is 15 residues long. The CDR3 spells CASSVLAGREETQYF. Written as DNA, the CDR3 is TGTGCCAGCAGCGTACTAGCGGGTCGCGAGGAGACCCAGTACTTC.

This chain joins TRBV5-6 and TRBJ2-2; 8 bases align to TRBD2. V was clipped by 4 bases and J by 5 bases; unmatched bases: 10. Germline CDR1 and CDR2: SGHDT and YYEEEE. CDR3 length equals 16 residues. CDR3 protein: CASSQAGTRGTGELFF. CDR3 coding DNA: TGTGCCAGCAGCCAAGCCGGGACTAGGGGTACCGGGGAGCTGTTTTTT. Drawing the rest from reference TRBV5-6 and TRBJ2-2, the complete variable domain is DAGVTQSPTHLIKTRGQQVTLRCSPKSGHDTVSWYQQALGQGPQFIFQYYEEEERQRGNFPDRFSGHQFPNYSSELNVNALLLGDSALYLCASSQAGTRGTGELFFGEGSRLTVL.

The chain recombines TRBV19 with TRBJ1-5; 10 nucleotides match TRBD1. V shed 5 bases and J 6 bases; nucleotides not matched to a gene: 1. Per the germline V gene, CDR1 is LNHDA and CDR2 is SQIVND (reference sequence). This CDR3 comprises 13 residues. The CDR3 is CASSWDRGQPQHF. CDR3 sequence (DNA): TGTGCCAGTAGTTGGGACAGGGGTCAGCCCCAGCATTTT. Full variable domain (missing parts from reference TRBV19 and TRBJ1-5): DGGITQSPKYLFRKEGQNVTLSCEQNLNHDAMYWYRQDPGQGLRLIYYSQIVNDFQKGDIAEGYSVSREKKESFPLTVTSAQKNPTAFYLCASSWDRGQPQHFGDGTRLSIL.

The count of this clone is one. This sequence joins TRBV4-1 and TRBJ2-6; 7 bases map to TRBD1. CDR3 length: 14 amino acids. The V and J ends lost 6 bases and 13 bases, in that order; junction bases with no gene match: 12. CDR1 is MGHRA, CDR2 YSYEKL, per germline. In nucleotides, the CDR3 is TGCGCCAGCAGTAAACAGGGGATCGGCGCGGTCCTGACTTTC. Its protein product is CASSKQGIGAVLTF.

The chain couples TRBV9 to TRBJ1-2; 8 bases are shared with TRBD1. CDR1 is SGDLS, CDR2 YYNGEE, per germline. CDR3 length equals 16 residues. V dropped 3 bases and J dropped 1; count of bases not matched to a gene: 8. For the CDR3, the DNA is TGTGCCAGCAGCGAAGAGACAGGGGAGGTTAACTATGGCTACACCTTC. Residues: CASSEETGEVNYGYTF.

This clone came up once. The genes are TRBV6-6 and TRBJ2-1; D possibly corresponds to TRBD2 (7 bases). Per the germline V gene, CDR1 is MNHNY and CDR2 is SVGAGI (reference sequence). This CDR3 region has 16 residues. V was shortened by 0 bases and J by 5 bases, with 14 bases between the two germline ends. CDR3 in amino acids: CASSYSGGGLDNEQFF. The CDR3 coding sequence is TGTGCCAGCAGTTACTCGGGCGGGGGCCTCGACAATGAGCAGTTCTTC.

The chain uses TRBV5-1 and TRBJ2-2, with 8 bases aligning to TRBD2. This CDR3 is 17 amino acids long. Per germline, CDR1 SGHRS and CDR2 YFSETQ. J lost 5 bases, V lost 3 bases, and 12 bases had no gene match. The CDR3 spells CASSSTRSGSGTGELFF. DNA of the CDR3: TGCGCCAGCAGCTCTACGCGAAGCGGGAGTGGAACCGGGGAGCTGTTTTTT.

In nucleotides, the CDR3 is TGTGCCAGCAGAATTTCACAGGGTACGATAGAGACCCAGTACTTC. Encoded protein: CASRISQGTIETQYF. The J gene is TRBJ2-5, the V gene TRBV2, with D perhaps matching TRBD1 (6 bases). The germline V and J ends were trimmed by 6 bases and 4 bases, with 18 bases remaining between them. The CDR3 covers 15 residues. CDR1 SNHLY and CDR2 FYNNEI come from the germline V gene.

This clone was seen only a few times. The chain employs TRBV7-8 and TRBJ1-1; tentative D call: TRBD1 (5 bases). The CDR3 runs 14 residues. The V end lost 3 bases, the J end lost 3 bases, and 11 bases lay between the germline ends. Germline V gene sequence: CDR1 SGHVS, CDR2 FQNEAQ. CDR3 bases: TGTGCCAGCAGCTTTCGGGGGAGCTACACTGAAGCTTTCTTT. Encoded protein: CASSFRGSYTEAFF.

The J gene is TRBJ1-5, the V gene TRBV29-1; D perhaps matches TRBD1 (6 bases). The CDR3 contains 13 residues. Deletions cut 6 bases from V and 6 bases from J, with 15 bases between. Germline V CDR1 and CDR2: SQVTM, ANQGSEA. The CDR3 region has the DNA TGCAGCGTGGGTGAGGGGGAGGGTCAGCCCCAGCATTTT. It encodes CSVGEGEGQPQHF.

This sequence joins TRBV2 and TRBJ1-1, with unresolved D. The CDR3 runs to 14 residues. Trimming removed 8 bases at V and 1 base at J, with 14 bases between. CDR1 and CDR2 from the germline V gene are SNHLY and FYNNEI. As DNA, the CDR3 is TGTGCCAGCGGTCATGGATTGGGGAACACTGAAGCTTTCTTT. As protein: CASGHGLGNTEAFF.

V and J are TRBV5-1 and TRBJ2-1; the D call may be TRBD1 or TRBD2 (5 bases each). Germline CDR1 SGHRS, CDR2 YFSETQ. Trimming left V 1 base short and J 6 bases short, with 8 bases between. This CDR3 has 13 residues. DNA of the CDR3: TGCGCCAGCAGCTTGCAGGGAGCCAATGAGCAGTTCTTC. Translation: CASSLQGANEQFF.

The rearrangement joins TRBV18 to TRBJ2-7; D call uncertain. The CDR3 is 13 amino acids. Germline CDR1 is KGHSH and CDR2 is LQKENI. Trimming took 2 bases from V and 7 from J, leaving 12 bases between them. The CDR3 DNA is TGTGCCAGCTCACCATCCGGGCCCGGGGAGCAGTACTTC. It specifies CASSPSGPGEQYF.

The chain has TRBV11-2 and TRBJ2-3; 7 positions match TRBD1. The V gene's germline CDR1 is SGHAT and CDR2 FQNNGV. V was pared by 5 bases and J by 1 base, with 9 bases of the junction left unmatched. This CDR3 has 16 amino acids. The CDR3 spells CASSRRSGQGTDTQYF. The CDR3 DNA reads as TGTGCCAGCAGCCGACGGTCTGGACAGGGCACAGATACGCAGTATTTT.

This clone has just a few counts. V gene TRBV30 combines with J gene TRBJ2-6; D gene unclear. CDR3 size: 11 residues. CDR1 is GTSNPN, CDR2 SVGIG, per germline (reference sequence). V was trimmed by 5 bases and J by 1 base, leaving 0 bases between them. The CDR3 nucleotides are TGTGCCTGGTCTGGGGCCAACGTCCTGACTTTC. Translated, it gives CAWSGANVLTF.

This sequence joins TRBV4-1 and TRBJ2-1, with 15 nucleotides matching TRBD2. V was clipped by 1 base and J by 5 bases; unmatched bases: 3. The V gene's germline CDR1 is MGHRA and CDR2 YSYEKL. The CDR3 extends over 17 amino acids. In nucleotides, the CDR3 is TGCGCCAGCAGCCAAGTGGGACTAGCGGGAGGAGACAATGAGCAGTTCTTC. It yields the protein CASSQVGLAGGDNEQFF.

The genes are TRBV11-2 and TRBJ2-3, with no clear D. V lost 4 bases to trimming and J lost 1 base, with 9 bases between them. Germline CDR1 and CDR2: SGHAT and FQNNGV. The CDR3 extends over 14 amino acids. The CDR3 loop is CASSSRKGTDTQYF. The CDR3 DNA reads TGTGCCAGCAGCTCTAGGAAGGGCACAGATACGCAGTATTTT.

This clone occurred a few times. DNA of the CDR3: TGTGCCAGCAGTTTCCACACAGGGGGCGGTGAAGCTTTCTTT. It specifies CASSFHTGGGEAFF. This chain connects TRBV27 to TRBJ1-1; 9 bases align to TRBD1. The CDR3 has 14 residues. V lost 3 bases to trimming and J lost 7 bases; unmatched junction nucleotides: 6. Per the germline V gene, CDR1 is MNHEY and CDR2 is SMNVEV (reference sequence).

The DNA for the CDR3 is TGTGCCAGCAGGGCGGACACCTCGAACACCGGGGAGCTGTTTTTT. Protein product: CASRADTSNTGELFF. The chain joins TRBV7-3 to TRBJ2-2, with D possibly being TRBD1 (5 bases). The germline V gene has CDR1 SGHTA and CDR2 FQGTGA. The CDR3 is made up of 15 amino acids. V was trimmed by 6 bases and J by 0 bases, leaving 11 bases between them.

V and J are TRBV10-2 and TRBJ2-5, with D possibly TRBD2 on 5 matching bases. CDR1 is WSHSY, CDR2 SAAADI, per germline. Deletions cut 8 bases from V and 1 base from J, with 11 bases between. The CDR3 totals 13 residues. The CDR3 spells CASRLGVQETQYF. CDR3 bases: TGCGCCAGCCGCCTCGGGGTCCAAGAGACCCAGTACTTC.